This T cell receptor beta chain was recorded in a study of T-cell memory formation after mild COVID-19 (dated by TCRdb to the early 2020s). Concerning the study at large: Most TCR sequence clusters were specific to one of the two donors. Longitudinal TCRalpha and TCRbeta repertoire sequencing tracked T-cell clones expanding and contracting after mild COVID-19 in two donors. The cohort comprised two young, previously healthy adult volunteers, one female and one male. Results and caveats for the whole study, not just this receptor: Contracting CD4+ clones appeared mostly in the CM and EM memory subsets, whereas CD8+ clones were enriched in EMRA. SARS-CoV-2 specificity of the second-wave clones peaking on day 37 was not confirmed. Clones contracting from day 15 to 85 had balanced CD4/CD8 phenotypes, while a second wave expanding from day 15 to 37 was biased towards CD4+. Some responding clones were detected in pre-infection memory, suggesting pre-existing cross-reactive memory T cells joined the SARS-CoV-2 response. Only a couple of mild cases were covered by the study, and larger cohorts that include severe cases with pre-infection samples were considered necessary.

Ficoll-Paque density gradient centrifugation was the method used to isolate PBMCs. Reading from cysteine to phenylalanine, the CDR3 counts 17 amino acids. Only the CDR3 DNA stays, 51 bases, in frame from base 1. Per the germline V gene, LGHNA is the CDR1 and YSLEER is the CDR2. Trimming costs V 3 bases and J 2 bases, and their ends lie 19 bases apart. Sequencing was carried out with an Illumina NovaSeq 6000. cDNA libraries for TCRalpha and TCRbeta were prepared by 5'RACE using constant-segment primers, with sample barcodes and unique molecular identifiers added. Trizol reagent was used to extract RNA from every sample. Amplification of the libraries took two PCR steps, and the second step added a second sample barcode plus Illumina TruSeq adapters. The libraries were sequenced on an Illumina NovaSeq using 2 x 150 bp paired-end reads. From the authors' description of their analysis: The reads were demultiplexed and collapsed into UMI-guided consensus sequences using migec v1.2.7. With mixcr v2.1.11, UMI consensuses were aligned to TRA and TRB V and J templates and assembled into clonotypes. A clonotype was counted as expanded or contracted only when both edgeR and NoisET called the clonotype significant, with the noise models trained on biological replicates. For edgeR calls, the thresholds were a false discovery rate-adjusted p below 0.01 and a log2 fold-change of 1. PCA with hierarchical clustering of max-normalized trajectories of the 1000 most abundant clonotypes was used as exploratory dynamics analysis. Separately sequenced CD4+ and CD8+ repertoires were used to assign a CD4 or CD8 phenotype to each responding clone. In TCRdb, the public reads were trimmed at Q25 with fastp and aligned with MiXCR, with productive beta chains retained. Every CDR3 protein is listed once, alongside the most common genes and DNA of its rows. The V and J calls shown here were made by TCRdb, not taken from the authors' results. Recorded for this sample are approximately 250,000 distinct CDR3 sequences; over 15% of them occurred a single time. The ten largest clones represent roughly 21% of the sample.

A few counts support this clonotype. The antigen this receptor binds is unknown. No much larger clone exists at a distance of one base, and base qualities are not known. The receptor chain draws on TRBV4-3 and TRBJ1-1; the D region possibly corresponds to TRBD1 (6 bases align). Specimen: PBMCs or a T cell subset sorted from them (not recorded which). This clonotype was sampled from a man between 18 and 29 years old who had mild COVID-19 (a few samples of this study predate the infection). The sample titles of this study are shuffled in the database, so cell type and time point are left out; the donor was told from shared clones. In nucleotides, the sequence is TGCGCCAGCAGCCATTTACCTGCGGACAGCACAAACACTGAAGCTTTCTTT. This is translated as CASSHLPADSTNTEAFF.